These 21 T cell receptor beta chains originate from one sample sequenced in a study of T-cell reconstitution after alpha-beta-depleted transplantation in children. Researchers prepared the TCRbeta library using unique molecular identifiers, the study reports. From the PCR reads, TCRdb called clonotypes with MiXCR, one entry per CDR3 protein. In the table there are hundreds of thousands of distinct CDR3 sequences, 10% to 15% of which are singletons. The specimen was PBMCs, mostly from graft donor cells, collected 360 days after TCRalphabeta/CD19-depleted stem cell transplant. The receptors come from a male patient younger than 18 who had a stem cell transplant for acute myeloid leukemia, so the T cells may come from the graft donor.

V is TRBV29-1 and J is TRBJ2-7; the D is unclear. Trimming removed 4 bases from V and 6 bases from J, with 16 bases in between. From germline, CDR1 is SQVTM and CDR2 ANQGSEA. The CDR3 contains 13 residues. For the CDR3, the DNA is TGCAGCGTTGCAGTTGGCATGACCTCCGAGCAGTACTTC. This sequence encodes CSVAVGMTSEQYF.

This clonotype showed up just a few times. This chain links TRBV6-1 with TRBJ2-1, with unresolved D. Trimming removed 7 bases from V and 6 bases from J, with 16 bases in between. Germline V gene lookup returns CDR1 MNHNS and CDR2 SASEGT. The CDR3 is made up of 14 amino acids. The CDR3 is CASTPLGQSNEQFF. CDR3 DNA: TGTGCCAGCACCCCACTTGGGCAAAGCAATGAGCAGTTCTTC.

This clonotype was counted between two and nine times. V usage is TRBV7-8 and J usage is TRBJ1-5; D unresolved. CDR3 length: 15 residues. CDR1 is SGHVS and CDR2 is FQNEAQ in the germline V gene. The V end lost 5 bases, the J end lost 4 bases, and 15 bases lay between the germline ends. CDR3: CASSSDGEENQPQHF. The CDR3 nucleotides are TGTGCCAGCAGCAGCGACGGGGAGGAGAATCAGCCCCAGCATTTT.

This clonotype was detected only a few times. The chain employs TRBV4-2 and TRBJ2-2, with TRBD1 as a possible D gene (5 bases). The CDR3 loop spans 17 amino acids. V was cut by 4 bases and J by 4 bases, with 19 bases left in between. CDR1 LGHNA and CDR2 YNFKEQ come from the germline V gene. The CDR3 loop is CASSRGIRGISTGELFF. The CDR3 DNA follows: TGTGCCAGCAGCCGAGGTATAAGGGGAATCAGCACCGGGGAGCTGTTTTTT.

The rearrangement uses TRBV20-1 and TRBJ1-1; perhaps TRBD1 as D (5 bases). CDR1 and CDR2 (germline): DFQATT, SNEGSKA (reference sequence). This CDR3 has 14 residues. V was cut by 2 bases and J by 1 base, with 11 bases left in between. This chain's CDR3 is CSARRGVSNTEAFF. The CDR3 nucleotides are TGCAGTGCTAGAAGGGGAGTCTCGAACACTGAAGCTTTCTTT.

In this sample, this clonotype turned up many times. This sequence joins TRBV29-1 and TRBJ2-3; 10 nucleotides line up with TRBD1. CDR3 size: 13 residues. J gave up 1 base and V 6 bases, and 1 base lay outside the gene matches. Germline loops: CDR1 SQVTM, CDR2 ANQGSEA. The CDR3 DNA sequence: TGCAGCGTCGGGACAGGGGGCACAGATACGCAGTATTTT. As protein: CSVGTGGTDTQYF.

V is TRBV12-3 or TRBV12-4 and J is TRBJ2-1; TRBD2 matches at 11 bases. V lost 5 bases, J lost 4 bases, and 10 bases stayed unmatched. The CDR3 contains 17 residues. In DNA, the CDR3 is TGTGCCAGCAGTCCCCTTAGCGGGAGGGCCTGGTACAATGAGCAGTTCTTC. Its protein is CASSPLSGRAWYNEQFF.

This clonotype has more than one count but fewer than ten. The chain couples TRBV5-1 to TRBJ2-3; 7 bases fit TRBD1. Germline loops: CDR1 SGHRS, CDR2 YFSETQ. This CDR3 has 19 amino acids. With 1 base clipped from V and 1 base from J, the junction kept 15 bases outside the gene matches. CDR3 DNA sequence: TGCGCCAGCAGCTTGTCCGGGACAGTGATGGAGTTACGCACAGATACGCAGTATTTT. This encodes CASSLSGTVMELRTDTQYF.

V gene TRBV11-2 combines with J gene TRBJ1-2; tentative D call: TRBD1 (5 bases). CDR1 is SGHAT and CDR2 is FQNNGV in the germline V gene. The CDR3 length is 13 residues. The V end lost 3 bases, the J end lost 4 bases, and 9 bases lay between the germline ends. The CDR3 loop reads CASSFEGSYGYTF. Written as DNA, the CDR3 is TGTGCCAGCAGCTTTGAGGGGAGCTATGGCTACACCTTC. Full variable domain (missing parts from reference TRBV11-2 and TRBJ1-2): EAGVAQSPRYKIIEKRQSVAFWCNPISGHATLYWYQQILGQGPKLLIQFQNNGVVDDSQLPKDRFSAERLKGVDSTLKIQPAKLEDSAVYLCASSFEGSYGYTFGSGTRLTVV.

The CDR3 protein is CASGLALNNEQFF. The CDR3 DNA reads TGTGCCAGCGGGCTAGCCCTTAACAATGAGCAGTTCTTC. The V call is TRBV7-9, the J call TRBJ2-1; a possible D gene is TRBD2 (5 bases). Germline V gene data show CDR1 as SEHNR and CDR2 as FQNEAQ (reference sequence). This CDR3 spans 13 amino acids. Trimming cost V 8 bases and J 5 bases, with 13 bases left between them.

In this sample, this clonotype turned up a few times. The chain joins TRBV3-1 to TRBJ2-1, with 8 bases matching TRBD1. Germline V gene lookup returns CDR1 LGHDT and CDR2 YNNKEL (reference sequence). The CDR3 extends over 16 amino acids. V shed 5 bases, J shed 1 base, and the junction held 7 bases outside the gene matches. Here the CDR3 reads CASSERTGWSYNEQFF. The CDR3 bases are TGTGCCAGCAGCGAAAGGACAGGGTGGTCCTACAATGAGCAGTTCTTC.

This sequence joins TRBV28 and TRBJ2-3; 8 bases align to TRBD2. The length of the CDR3 is 14 residues. The V and J ends lost 11 bases and 6 bases, in that order; junction bases with no gene match: 13. Germline CDR1 and CDR2: MDHEN and SYDVKM. DNA for the CDR3: TGTGCCGCCTTTTCGGGAGGGTTTCAGGATACGCAGTATTTT. Translation gives CAAFSGGFQDTQYF.

DNA of the CDR3: TGCAGTGCTAGGGAGCCGGGACTTTACTACAATGAGCAGTTCTTC. This translates into CSAREPGLYYNEQFF. V gene TRBV20-1 combines with J gene TRBJ2-1; a possible D gene is TRBD2 (6 bases). Germline values: CDR1 DFQATT, CDR2 SNEGSKA (reference sequence). V lost 3 bases to trimming and J lost 3 bases, with 15 bases between them. The CDR3 is 15 residues long.

Concerning this clonotype: Since a much larger clone is just one base distant, this may be a read error. The rearrangement joins TRBV2 to TRBJ2-1; 11 bases align to TRBD2. CDR1 and CDR2 (germline): SNHLY, FYNNEI. The CDR3 is made up of 18 amino acids. Trimming removed 0 bases from V and 2 bases from J; junction bases left unmatched: 6. The CDR3 coding sequence is TGTGCCAGCAGTGAAGCAGAGACTAGCGGGATCCCCTACAATGAGCAGTTCTTC. It specifies CASSEAETSGIPYNEQFF. Full variable domain (missing parts from reference TRBV2 and TRBJ2-1): EPEVTQTPSHQVTQMGQEVILRCVPISNHLYFYWYRQILGQKVEFLVSFYNNEISEKSEIFDDQFSVERPDGSNFTLKIRSTKLEDSAMYFCASSEAETSGIPYNEQFFGPGTRLTVL.

Only a few counts were recorded for this clonotype. J is TRBJ1-1 and V is TRBV27, with unresolved D. V lost 3 bases, J lost 1 base, and 9 bases lay in between. Germline CDR1 is MNHEY and CDR2 is SMNVEV (reference sequence). This CDR3 region has 14 residues. The CDR3 here is CASSFGLANTEAFF. The CDR3 region has the DNA TGTGCCAGCAGTTTCGGTCTGGCGAACACTGAAGCTTTCTTT.

This clonotype was counted between two and nine times. The CDR3 loop is CSARTGLADHTDTQYF. The DNA for the CDR3 is TGCAGTGCTAGGACGGGACTAGCGGATCACACAGATACGCAGTATTTT. This sequence joins TRBV20-1 and TRBJ2-3; 11 bases align to TRBD2. J was trimmed by 2 bases and V by 3 bases; bases with no gene match: 7. The CDR3 length is 16 residues. Germline CDR1 and CDR2: DFQATT and SNEGSKA (reference sequence).

The chain employs TRBV12-3 or TRBV12-4 and TRBJ1-1; D remains ambiguous. With 3 bases removed from V and 5 bases from J, the gap between germline ends came to 7 bases. This CDR3 is built from 12 residues. CDR3 nucleotide sequence: TGTGCCAGCAGTTTCGTGGGTACTGAAGCTTTCTTT. It codes for CASSFVGTEAFF.

This clonotype was counted between two and nine times. This chain connects TRBV19 to TRBJ1-5; TRBD1 agrees at 9 bases. CDR1 is LNHDA, CDR2 SQIVND, per germline (reference sequence). V shed 3 bases and J 5 bases; nucleotides not matched to a gene: 14. The CDR3 covers 18 residues. This CDR3 reads CASSIRRTGVASDQPQHF. The CDR3 nucleotides read TGTGCCAGTAGTATCCGAAGGACAGGGGTAGCAAGCGATCAGCCCCAGCATTTT.

The chain joins TRBV9 to TRBJ2-2, with D unclear. V was pared by 0 bases and J by 9 bases, with 12 bases between. The CDR3 runs to 14 residues. CDR1 is SGDLS, CDR2 YYNGEE, per germline. In DNA form, the CDR3 reads TGTGCCAGCAGCGTAGAAGGTAGGACCCGGGAGCTGTTTTTT. Amino acid sequence: CASSVEGRTRELFF. Drawing the rest from reference TRBV9 and TRBJ2-2, the complete variable domain is DSGVTQTPKHLITATGQRVTLRCSPRSGDLSVYWYQQSLDQGLQFLIQYYNGEERAKGNILERFSAQQFPDLHSELNLSSLELGDSALYFCASSVEGRTRELFFGEGSRLTVL.

This clonotype has ten or more counts. The chain links TRBV27 to TRBJ2-1; 12 positions match TRBD2. The germline V gene encodes CDR1 MNHEY and CDR2 SMNVEV (reference sequence). The CDR3 spans 19 residues. Losses at the gene ends were 3 bases for V and 8 bases for J; bases not matched to a gene: 17. For the CDR3, the DNA is TGTGCCAGCAGTTTGGGGGGGCAAAGACTAGCGGGAGTTTTCGATGAGCAGTTCTTC. Amino acid sequence: CASSLGGQRLAGVFDEQFF.

Of note for this clonotype: An end of the junction differs from the germline gene, which may be a read error. This sequence joins TRBV7-2 and TRBJ2-3; the match to TRBD2 covers 11 bases. Germline V gene sequence: CDR1 SGHTA, CDR2 FQGNSA. This CDR3 region has 17 residues. The CDR3 reads CAISSPSGRYNTDTQYF. The CDR3 DNA follows: TGTGCCATCAGCTCCCCTAGCGGGAGGTATAACACAGATACGCAGTATTTT.